The 24 T cell receptor beta chains below were found in one sample sequenced in a study of blood T cell repertoires in COVID-19. TCRdb's copy holds only in-frame clones and misses some; the assay was immunoSEQ multiplex PCR. The repertoire holds 250,000 or so clones, with approximately 78% as singletons. Sequencing was carried out using peripheral blood. The receptors shown here come from a woman under 30 with acute or convalescent COVID-19.

J is TRBJ2-3 and V is TRBV6-5, with D possibly being TRBD2 (6 bases). The CDR3 runs to 13 residues. The germline V gene has CDR1 MNHEY and CDR2 SVGAGI. Trimming pared 8 bases from V and 4 bases from J, leaving 13 bases between. The CDR3 reads CASLTGVPDTQYF. CDR3 DNA: TGTGCCAGCTTGACGGGAGTACCAGATACGCAGTATTTT.

This sequence joins TRBV7-9 and TRBJ2-3, with 8 bases matching TRBD2. The CDR3 is made up of 15 amino acids. Germline CDR1 is SEHNR and CDR2 is FQNEAQ (reference sequence). V was clipped by 1 base and J by 5 bases; unmatched bases: 5. CDR3 coding DNA: TGTGCCAGCAGCTTAGTTACGGGGGGGTTAGATACGCAGTATTTT. It specifies CASSLVTGGLDTQYF.

V and J are TRBV6-7 and TRBJ1-2; 10 nucleotides align to TRBD1. TRBV6-7 counts as an open reading frame of uncertain function. This CDR3 contains 19 residues. V shed 6 bases and J 5 bases; nucleotides not matched to a gene: 21. The CDR3 region is CASSNKSKTGGAFSYGYTF. The DNA of the CDR3 is TGTGCCAGCAGCAACAAATCGAAGACAGGGGGCGCGTTCTCTTATGGCTACACCTTC.

The sample holds many counts of this clone. The chain has TRBV19 and TRBJ1-5, with 8 bases lining up with TRBD1. Germline lookup yields CDR1 LNHDA and CDR2 SQIVND (reference sequence). The V and J ends lost 4 bases and 6 bases, in that order; junction bases with no gene match: 8. The CDR3 runs 15 residues. The CDR3: CASSSPRQGSQPQHF. The CDR3 DNA reads TGTGCCAGTAGTAGCCCGAGACAGGGGTCTCAGCCCCAGCATTTT.

The chain links TRBV15 to TRBJ2-7, with 8 bases aligning to TRBD1. Germline CDR1 reads LNHNV; CDR2 reads YYDKDF (reference sequence). The ends lost 9 bases at V and 0 bases at J; junction bases unmatched: 4. The CDR3 runs 13 residues. The CDR3 nucleotides read TGTGCCACGCAGACAGGGGACTCCTACGAGCAGTACTTC. It specifies CATQTGDSYEQYF.

The chain joins TRBV5-1 to TRBJ1-6; D is ambiguous. The CDR3 consists of 15 residues. CDR1 and CDR2 from the germline V gene are SGHRS and YFSETQ. Deletions cut 0 bases from V and 2 bases from J, with 6 bases between. The CDR3 protein is CASSLAPTYNSPLHF. DNA of the CDR3: TGCGCCAGCAGCTTGGCACCTACCTATAATTCACCCCTCCACTTT.

This chain connects TRBV9 to TRBJ2-1; the match to TRBD2 covers 7 bases. The junction had 11 bases not matched to a gene; V was cut back by 7 bases and J by 4 bases. Germline CDR1 SGDLS, CDR2 YYNGEE. The CDR3 has 15 amino acids. DNA of the CDR3: TGTGCCAGCGGGGATCGGGGGGAGCCGTACAATGAGCAGTTCTTC. Its translation is CASGDRGEPYNEQFF.

This clone was detected only once. The chain is built from TRBV18 and TRBJ1-6, with a possible D match to TRBD1 (6 bases). Trimming shortened V by 4 bases and J by 0 bases, and 10 bases separated the two germline ends. Per the germline V gene, CDR1 is KGHSH and CDR2 is LQKENI. This CDR3 is 16 amino acids long. The DNA for the CDR3 is TGTGCCAGCTCACGGGACATAGGCTCCTATAATTCACCCCTCCACTTT. Protein sequence: CASSRDIGSYNSPLHF.

V usage is TRBV21-1 and J usage is TRBJ2-5; the table gives TRBD2 as D, unverified against the DNA. TRBV21-1 is a pseudogene locus. This CDR3 contains 16 residues. The CDR3 region is CASSKGGGPSGETQYF. The CDR3 bases are TGTGCCAGCAGCAAAGGGGGGGGTCCCTCTGGGGAGACCCAGTACTTC.

The chain employs TRBV6-4 and TRBJ2-5; 11 bases line up with TRBD2. The CDR3 loop spans 16 amino acids. The ends lost 6 bases at V and 4 bases at J; junction bases unmatched: 10. Germline values: CDR1 MRHNA, CDR2 SNTAGT. The CDR3 here is CASSQLAGEGRETQYF. CDR3 in DNA: TGTGCCAGCAGCCAACTAGCGGGAGAAGGGCGAGAGACCCAGTACTTC.

This sequence joins TRBV11-2 and TRBJ2-5; the D gene is possibly TRBD1 (5 bases). From germline, CDR1 is SGHAT and CDR2 FQNNGV. The CDR3 runs to 14 residues. V dropped 3 bases and J dropped 2 bases, with 10 bases sitting between them. For the CDR3, the DNA is TGTGCCAGCAGCTTCGGACACGCACAAGAGACCCAGTACTTC. It is translated as CASSFGHAQETQYF.

In DNA form, the CDR3 reads TGTGCCAGCCTAGTTAGCAATCAGCCCCAGCATTTT. Translated: CASLVSNQPQHF. V gene TRBV28 combines with J gene TRBJ1-5; D unresolved. Trimming cost V 8 bases and J 0 bases, with 5 bases left between them. This CDR3 has 12 amino acids. Per germline, CDR1 MDHEN and CDR2 SYDVKM.

This clone was observed once. This chain joins TRBV9 and TRBJ1-5; 7 bases fit TRBD1. The CDR3 is 14 residues long. CDR1 is SGDLS and CDR2 is YYNGEE in the germline V gene. The V segment lost 3 bases and the J segment 5 bases; nucleotides outside the gene matches: 5. CDR3 DNA: TGTGCCAGCAGCGATGAGGGGGCTGATCAGCCCCAGCATTTT. As protein: CASSDEGADQPQHF.

The chain joins TRBV7-9 to TRBJ2-1; D unresolved. Deletions cut 5 bases from V and 6 bases from J, with 14 bases between. Germline V gene data show CDR1 as SEHNR and CDR2 as FQNEAQ (reference sequence). This CDR3 region has 14 residues. The chain's CDR3 is CASSPMMRLNEQFF. CDR3 in DNA: TGTGCCAGCAGCCCCATGATGCGCCTCAATGAGCAGTTCTTC.

The chain couples TRBV4-3 to TRBJ1-2; no clear D. The V end lost 0 bases, the J end lost 0 bases, and 14 bases lay between the germline ends. Germline CDR1 is LGHNA and CDR2 is YSLEER. The CDR3 totals 17 residues. CDR3 sequence reads: CASSQELRSLPNYGYTF. CDR3 coding DNA: TGCGCCAGCAGCCAAGAATTAAGGAGTCTTCCTAACTATGGCTACACCTTC.

This clone was observed a handful of times. The chain joins TRBV23-1 to TRBJ1-1; 9 bases agree with TRBD1. TRBV23-1 is sorted into the ORF group, with uncertain function. The CDR3 loop spans 14 amino acids. The junction had 6 bases not matched to a gene; V was cut back by 5 bases and J by 5 bases. In nucleotides, the CDR3 is TGCGCCAGCAGTGCCGGGACAGGGAGGACTGAAGCTTTCTTT. Translating it yields CASSAGTGRTEAFF.

The CDR3 sequence is CAISDGGAGNQPQHF. DNA of the CDR3: TGTGCCATCAGTGACGGGGGAGCGGGCAATCAGCCCCAGCATTTT. This chain uses TRBV10-3 with TRBJ1-5; possibly TRBD1 for D (5 bases). Between the trimmed V and J ends, which lost 3 bases and 2 bases, there was a span of 11 bases. CDR3 length: 15 amino acids. From germline, CDR1 is ENHRY and CDR2 SYGVKD.

This chain uses TRBV27 with TRBJ1-1; D is undetermined. V lost 1 base, J lost 3 bases, and 9 bases lay in between. Looked up from germline, CDR1 is MNHEY and CDR2 is SMNVEV (reference sequence). There are 14 residues in the CDR3. DNA for the CDR3: TGTGCCAGCAGTTTATGGGGAGAGGACACTGAAGCTTTCTTT. Translated: CASSLWGEDTEAFF.

The rearrangement joins TRBV10-3 to TRBJ1-5; no firm D call. CDR1 is ENHRY, CDR2 SYGVKD, per germline. This CDR3 contains 14 residues. Trimming removed 8 bases at V and 3 bases at J, with 14 bases between. This CDR3 is CAISRGEHNQPQHF. Here the CDR3 DNA reads TGTGCCATCTCGCGTGGGGAGCACAATCAGCCCCAGCATTTT.

The rearrangement joins TRBV27 to TRBJ2-7; maybe TRBD2 (5 bases). V was trimmed by 5 bases and J by 2 bases, leaving 10 bases between them. The CDR3 runs to 13 residues. Per the germline V gene, CDR1 is MNHEY and CDR2 is SMNVEV (reference sequence). The CDR3, as DNA: TGTGCCAGCAGTCTGTGGGGAGCCTACGAGCAGTACTTC. Amino acid sequence: CASSLWGAYEQYF.

The genes are TRBV7-9 and TRBJ1-2; 9 bases align to TRBD1. In germline, CDR1 is SEHNR, CDR2 FQNEAQ (reference sequence). Trimming removed 3 bases from V and 8 bases from J; junction bases left unmatched: 4. The CDR3 contains 13 residues. The CDR3 spells CASSFTGTGGYTF. CDR3 nucleotides: TGTGCCAGCAGCTTCACCGGGACAGGGGGCTACACCTTC.

About this clone itself: Other DNA sequences within the sample encode an identical CDR3. This chain links TRBV9 with TRBJ2-7, with 9 bases fitting TRBD2. Germline V CDR1 and CDR2: SGDLS, YYNGEE. V lost 2 bases, J lost 6 bases, and 0 bases stayed unmatched. This CDR3 is 12 amino acids long. The CDR3 here is CASSVSGGEQYF. The CDR3 DNA follows: TGTGCCAGCAGCGTTAGCGGGGGCGAGCAGTACTTC. Full variable domain (remainder filled in from reference TRBV9 and TRBJ2-7): DSGVTQTPKHLITATGQRVTLRCSPRSGDLSVYWYQQSLDQGLQFLIQYYNGEERAKGNILERFSAQQFPDLHSELNLSSLELGDSALYFCASSVSGGEQYFGPGTRLTVT.

With respect to this clone: Distinct nucleotide sequences in the sample also encode this CDR3. V gene TRBV19 combines with J gene TRBJ1-2, with D possibly TRBD1 on 5 matching bases. Germline V lookup: CDR1 LNHDA, CDR2 SQIVND (reference sequence). The V end lost 5 bases, the J end lost 1 base, and 8 bases lay between the germline ends. The CDR3 loop spans 13 amino acids. CDR3 bases: TGTGCCAGTAGTCCAGGGATTAACTATGGCTACACCTTC. Encoded protein: CASSPGINYGYTF. Drawing the rest from reference TRBV19 and TRBJ1-2, the complete variable domain is DGGITQSPKYLFRKEGQNVTLSCEQNLNHDAMYWYRQDPGQGLRLIYYSQIVNDFQKGDIAEGYSVSREKKESFPLTVTSAQKNPTAFYLCASSPGINYGYTFGSGTRLTVV.

This clone was picked up one time. The chain is built from TRBV7-2 and TRBJ2-7, with 9 bases lining up with TRBD2. This CDR3 region has 15 residues. Trimming removed 5 bases from V and 6 bases from J; junction bases left unmatched: 11. The germline CDR1 and CDR2 sequences are SGHTA and FQGNSA. Written as DNA, the CDR3 is TGTGCCAGCAGCCCACGTAGCGGGAGCGTCTTCGAGCAGTACTTC. This translates into CASSPRSGSVFEQYF.